Presented here are 20 T cell receptor beta chains from one specimen sequenced in a study of blood T cell repertoires in COVID-19. Profiled with immunoSEQ multiplex PCR; TCRdb holds only in-frame clones, not every one. The data hold about 320,000 clones, with approximately 89% observed a single time. Material: peripheral blood. Receptor source: a woman younger than 45 with COVID-19, enrolled during active disease.

V gene TRBV5-1 combines with J gene TRBJ2-3, with a weak D call TRBD2 (7 bases). Germline V gives CDR1 SGHRS, CDR2 YFSETQ. CDR3 length: 13 residues. Trimming left V 7 bases short and J 6 bases short, with 15 bases between. Here the CDR3 DNA reads TGCGCCAGCTACGGAGGGGGGGCTGATACGCAGTATTTT. Protein sequence: CASYGGGADTQYF. The full variable domain, with the rest looked up from reference TRBV5-1 and TRBJ2-3, is KAGVTQTPRYLIKTRGQQVTLSCSPISGHRSVSWYQQTPGQGLQFLFEYFSETQRNKGNFPGRFSGRQFSNSRSEMNVSTLELGDSALYLCASYGGGADTQYFGPGTRLTVL.

This rearrangement joins TRBV30 to TRBJ2-5; weak D call: TRBD2 (6 bases). CDR3 length: 14 amino acids. Germline V gene data show CDR1 as GTSNPN and CDR2 as SVGIG (reference sequence). Deletions cut 4 bases from V and 2 bases from J, with 14 bases between. The CDR3 DNA reads as TGTGCCTGGAAATGGGGGGTCCTACAAGAGACCCAGTACTTC. Protein sequence: CAWKWGVLQETQYF. The full variable domain, its missing parts supplied by reference TRBV30 and TRBJ2-5, is SQTIHQWPATLVQPVGSPLSLECTVEGTSNPNLYWYRQAAGRGLQLLFYSVGIGQISSEVPQNLSASRPQDRQFILSSKKLLLSDSGFYLCAWKWGVLQETQYFGPGTRLLVL.

In DNA form, the CDR3 reads TGTGCCAGATGGCGGGGTAGCGGGGCAAAAGCGGAGACCCAGTACTTC. Its translation: CARWRGSGAKAETQYF. The rearrangement joins TRBV2 to TRBJ2-5, with 8 nucleotides matching TRBD2. Germline V lookup: CDR1 SNHLY, CDR2 FYNNEI. The CDR3 has 16 amino acids. The trim removed 9 bases at V and 5 bases at J, leaving 17 bases unmatched.

This clone was seen a single time. CDR3 loop: CASQRWTSGVITDTQYF. The DNA for the CDR3 is TGTGCCAGCCAGAGGTGGACTAGCGGGGTCATTACAGATACGCAGTATTTT. The V and J genes are TRBV2 and TRBJ2-3; TRBD2 aligns across 12 bases. Germline lookup yields CDR1 SNHLY and CDR2 FYNNEI. J was trimmed by 3 bases and V by 8 bases; bases with no gene match: 12. The CDR3 loop spans 17 amino acids.

V gene TRBV29-1 combines with J gene TRBJ2-7; TRBD1 matches at 10 bases. Germline loops: CDR1 SQVTM, CDR2 ANQGSEA. V lost 8 bases, J lost 3 bases, and 7 bases stayed unmatched. CDR3 length equals 13 residues. Here the CDR3 reads CSIRTGGGYEQYF. CDR3 DNA sequence: TGCAGCATCCGGACAGGGGGGGGCTACGAGCAGTACTTC.

This clone was counted a single time. The CDR3 here is CASSKDRYSYGYTF. The CDR3 DNA is TGTGCCAGCAGCAAGGACAGGTATTCCTATGGCTACACCTTC. The rearrangement uses TRBV5-6 and TRBJ1-2; 7 bases are a match to TRBD1. J gave up 4 bases and V 4 bases, and 7 bases lay outside the gene matches. The CDR3 loop spans 14 amino acids. CDR1 and CDR2 from the germline V gene are SGHDT and YYEEEE.

V is TRBV11-2 and J is TRBJ2-2, with 9 positions matching TRBD1. The ends lost 5 bases at V and 6 bases at J; junction bases unmatched: 10. Germline CDR1 is SGHAT and CDR2 is FQNNGV. The CDR3 totals 16 residues. The CDR3 DNA reads TGTGCCAGCAGCACCAACAGGGGGCTCTTTCCCGGGGAGCTGTTTTTT. Protein product: CASSTNRGLFPGELFF.

The chain couples TRBV5-5 to TRBJ2-7; D is possibly TRBD2 (6 bases). This CDR3 comprises 13 residues. CDR1 SGHKS and CDR2 YYEKEE come from the germline V gene (reference sequence). Trimming pared 4 bases from V and 6 bases from J, leaving 14 bases between. CDR3 nucleotide sequence: TGTGCCAGCAGCGCGACGCGGGGTTCCGAGCAGTACTTC. Its translation: CASSATRGSEQYF.

This clone was observed once. The chain carries TRBV18 and TRBJ2-4; TRBD2 agrees at 13 bases. V was clipped by 3 bases and J by 1 base; unmatched bases: 0. This CDR3 region has 16 residues. Germline V CDR1 and CDR2: KGHSH, LQKENI. This CDR3 is CASSPGLAGAKNIQYF. The CDR3 DNA reads TGTGCCAGCTCACCGGGACTAGCGGGGGCCAAAAACATTCAGTACTTC.

As concerns this clone: Other DNA sequences of this sample code for an identical CDR3. The chain links TRBV11-2 to TRBJ1-5, with D maybe TRBD1 (5 bases). The germline V gene encodes CDR1 SGHAT and CDR2 FQNNGV. The CDR3 extends over 14 amino acids. The V and J ends lost 2 bases and 5 bases respectively, with 10 bases between them. The CDR3 sequence is CASSLNGGDQPQHF. CDR3 coding DNA: TGTGCCAGCAGCTTAAATGGGGGGGATCAGCCCCAGCATTTT.

The chain joins TRBV27 to TRBJ2-7; weak D call: TRBD2 (7 bases). The CDR3 has 13 amino acids. V was clipped by 6 bases and J by 1 base, with 10 bases between them. CDR1 and CDR2 (germline): MNHEY, SMNVEV (reference sequence). This CDR3 is CASRRGQSYEQYF. CDR3 coding DNA: TGTGCCAGCAGGCGGGGGCAGTCCTACGAGCAGTACTTC.

The chain uses TRBV12-3 or TRBV12-4 and TRBJ1-1, with 10 bases that match TRBD1. Trimming at V came to 2 bases and at J to 9 bases, leaving 3 bases not matched to a gene. There are 13 residues in the CDR3. CDR3 protein: CASSLLDRGQAFF. CDR3 DNA: TGTGCCAGCAGTTTACTAGACAGGGGGCAAGCTTTCTTT.

The genes are TRBV19 and TRBJ1-2, with D uncertain. Germline values: CDR1 LNHDA, CDR2 SQIVND (reference sequence). V was clipped by 7 bases and J by 2 bases, with 17 bases between them. This CDR3 has 15 amino acids. The CDR3 sequence: CASILTETGNYGYTF. CDR3 DNA sequence: TGTGCCAGTATTTTAACAGAAACGGGGAACTATGGCTACACCTTC.

The rearrangement uses TRBV7-6 and TRBJ2-7; D perhaps matches TRBD2 (5 bases). Looked up from germline, CDR1 is SGHVS and CDR2 is FNYEAQ. V was cut by 0 bases and J by 3 bases, with 15 bases left in between. This CDR3 region has 16 residues. The CDR3 reads CASSLAEGLSLYEQYF. The CDR3 DNA follows: TGTGCCAGCAGCTTAGCAGAGGGTTTGTCGCTCTACGAGCAGTACTTC.

The rearrangement uses TRBV19 and TRBJ1-5; 8 bases fit TRBD1. Germline V gene sequence: CDR1 LNHDA, CDR2 SQIVND (reference sequence). The CDR3 is 14 amino acids. V gave up 7 bases and J gave up 3 bases; unmatched junction bases: 5. The CDR3 DNA sequence: TGTGCCAGTAACCCAGGGGGCGTCAATCAGCCCCAGCATTTT. Residues: CASNPGGVNQPQHF.

The chain links TRBV5-4 to TRBJ1-4; TRBD1 matches 7 bases. Trimming took 1 base from V and 7 from J; bases not matched to a gene: 10. CDR3 length equals 16 residues. Germline V gene sequence: CDR1 SGHNT, CDR2 YYREEE (reference sequence). As DNA, the CDR3 is TGTGCCAGCAGCTTGTTTTTAGGGGGCGCGGGTGAAAAACTGTTTTTT. As protein: CASSLFLGGAGEKLFF.

The rearrangement joins TRBV28 to TRBJ1-2; D is unclear. CDR3 length equals 15 residues. V was clipped by 3 bases and J by 0 bases, with 11 bases between them. Germline-derived CDR1 and CDR2 are MDHEN and SYDVKM. CDR3 loop: CASSFVDLTNYGYTF. The CDR3 DNA reads TGTGCCAGCAGTTTTGTTGACTTGACTAACTATGGCTACACCTTC.

The CDR3: CASSRQEGGRAKNIQYF. The CDR3, as DNA: TGTGCCAGTAGTCGGCAGGAGGGGGGGAGAGCCAAAAACATTCAGTACTTC. The gene calls are TRBV19 and TRBJ2-4, with a possible D match to TRBD2 (7 bases). The germline V and J ends were trimmed by 5 bases and 0 bases, with 17 bases remaining between them. Germline CDR1 and CDR2: LNHDA and SQIVND (reference sequence). The CDR3 extends over 17 amino acids.

This clone was detected only a few times. V and J are TRBV11-3 and TRBJ2-3; D is possibly TRBD2 (6 bases). The CDR3 length is 15 residues. Germline V gene lookup returns CDR1 SGHNT and CDR2 YENEEA. V lost 5 bases and J 3 bases, leaving 15 bases between the germline ends. The CDR3 DNA reads TGTGCCAGCAGCGAGGGACTTGGCGGGACAGATACGCAGTATTTT. Its translation is CASSEGLGGTDTQYF. Complete variable domain (other parts from reference TRBV11-3 and TRBJ2-3): EAGVVQSPRYKIIEKKQPVAFWCNPISGHNTLYWYLQNLGQGPELLIRYENEEAVDDSQLPKDRFSAERLKGVDSTLKIQPAELGDSAVYLCASSEGLGGTDTQYFGPGTRLTVL.

This clone was picked up one time. V is TRBV10-3 and J is TRBJ1-2; maybe TRBD1 (6 bases). Trimming took off 8 bases at V and 8 bases at J, with 12 bases between the two ends. The CDR3 runs 11 residues. Germline V gene sequence: CDR1 ENHRY, CDR2 SYGVKD. The CDR3: CAIGYREGYTF. CDR3 nucleotides: TGTGCCATCGGCTACAGGGAAGGCTACACCTTC.